The rows below give T cell receptor beta chains drawn from one sample of a study of pediatric ulcerative colitis. Produced via immunoSEQ multiplex PCR; TCRdb's table is partial and in-frame only. This table holds 35,000 or so clones, around 78% found once. Sequences were obtained from gut tissue. These receptors were obtained from a boy aged 10-17 years with moderate ulcerative colitis. Both conserved end residues are trimmed from each CDR3.

V | length | CDR3
TRBV28 | 12 | ASSLLKGRTEAF
TRBV11-2 | 12 | ASSPILSYNEQF
TRBV18 | 14 | ASSPTPPGGDYGYT
TRBV19 | 10 | AGRGSTDGYT
TRBV28 | 13 | ASTPGGTASYEQY
TRBV7-9 | 10 | ASRGEGETQY
TRBV19 | 13 | ASTQPSVSGYEQY
TRBV6-6 | 13 | ASSPLGGEGTEAF
TRBV30 | 12 | ALSTPGIRDGYT
TRBV11-2 | 13 | ASSPRAGGYYGYT
TRBV11-3 | 13 | ASSLVTGQIETQY
TRBV5-1 | 13 | ASSLGEGLTYGYT
TRBV6-6 | 14 | ASTRGQGVQGGELF
TRBV21-1 | 16 | ASSKVVLAGASTGELF
TRBV7-2 | 14 | ASSPQPGLERYEQY
TRBV28 | 11 | ASSLSGRYEQY
TRBV5-1 | 12 | ASSLQTGNEKLF
TRBV19 | 13 | ASSIVVGGYNEQF
TRBV28 | 16 | ASSLCPGGQTVNQPQH
TRBV5-6 | 9 | ASRLNYGYT
TRBV10-1 | 13 | ASSDHQAHQETQY
TRBV27 | 12 | ASSLSNYLDTQY